This T cell receptor (beta chain) is from a study of response to subunit inactivated influenza vaccine. Regarding the study as a whole: Each seasonal flu vaccination may recruit only limited new T cells, authors suggested.

V shed 3 bases and J shed 7 bases, with 17 bases lying between them. Per germline, CDR1 MNHNS and CDR2 SASEGT. The CDR3 has 15 amino acids. There are a few counts of this clonotype. The antigen is undetermined. TCRdb re-called the RT-PCR reads with MiXCR, one entry per CDR3 protein. The data show roughly 700,000 distinct CDR3 sequences, 11% to 15% seen once. The sequencing used PBMCs from blood, collected approximately 15 days before vaccination. This TCR was sampled from a man between 50 and 59 years old who received an inactivated influenza vaccine. The chain is built from TRBV6-1 and TRBJ2-3; D possibly corresponds to TRBD2 (6 bases). For the CDR3, the DNA is TGTGCCAGCAGTGATCCCCGGGAGTCACGGTATACGCAGTATTTT. It translates to CASSDPRESRYTQYF.